This passage covers 16 T cell receptor beta chains from one sample sequenced in a study of preoperative IRX-2 immunotherapy in early breast cancer. Some clones are missing from TCRdb's copy, which holds only in-frame ones; the method was immunoSEQ multiplex PCR. The profile shows approximately 27,000 clones, over 75% of them singletons. This sample's treatment: preoperative locoregional IRX-2 cytokine immunotherapy. The source material was lymph node tissue, sampled after IRX-2 immunotherapy. These receptor sequences come from a human donor with breast cancer.

This clone has a single count. This chain joins TRBV30 and TRBJ1-3; weak D call: TRBD1 (5 bases). Germline V lookup: CDR1 GTSNPN, CDR2 SVGIG (reference sequence). The V and J ends lost 0 bases and 4 bases respectively, with 10 bases between them. The CDR3 length is 14 residues. The CDR3 DNA follows: TGTGCCTGGAGTGTACCAGGGCAGGGAAACACCATATATTTT. This sequence encodes CAWSVPGQGNTIYF.

The rearrangement links TRBV14 to TRBJ1-1; 7 nucleotides align to TRBD1. Germline V gene data show CDR1 as SGHDN and CDR2 as FVKESK. The J segment lost 5 bases and the V segment lost 4 bases, leaving 4 bases of the junction unmatched. CDR3 size: 13 residues. The CDR3, as DNA: TGTGCCAGCAGCCTCATCAGGGGGACTGAAGCTTTCTTT. Translating gives CASSLIRGTEAFF.

The chain uses TRBV14 and TRBJ2-7; weak D call: TRBD1 (5 bases). Germline V gene sequence: CDR1 SGHDN, CDR2 FVKESK. V lost 4 bases and J lost 3, with 13 bases in between. The CDR3 has 14 residues. CDR3 sequence: CASSLTGQFYEQYF. The DNA of the CDR3 is TGTGCCAGCAGCCTAACCGGACAATTCTACGAGCAGTACTTC.

The chain carries TRBV6-8 and TRBJ2-7; D is perhaps TRBD2 (5 bases). V was clipped by 2 bases and J by 3 bases, with 17 bases between them. This CDR3 has 16 amino acids. CDR1 MNHGY and CDR2 SAAAGT come from the germline V gene. For the CDR3, the DNA is TGTGCCAGCAGTTACGGAGGACCGGAGTTGGGCTACGAGCAGTACGTC. This translates into CASSYGGPELGYEQYV.

The chain couples TRBV19 to TRBJ1-1, with D maybe TRBD1 (6 bases). The CDR3 runs to 14 residues. The germline CDR1 and CDR2 sequences are LNHDA and SQIVND (reference sequence). Trimming removed 7 bases at V and 5 bases at J, with 17 bases between. The CDR3 DNA sequence: TGTGCCAGTACCGATGGGACAATCCGGACTGAAGCTTTCTTT. Translated: CASTDGTIRTEAFF.

The CDR3 sequence: CASSLALLRGGNEQFF. The DNA of the CDR3 is TGCGCCAGCAGCTTGGCCTTGTTGCGGGGGGGCAATGAGCAGTTCTTC. V gene TRBV5-1 combines with J gene TRBJ2-1; TRBD2 matches 9 bases. CDR1 SGHRS and CDR2 YFSETQ come from the germline V gene. This CDR3 is 16 amino acids long. With 0 bases clipped from V and 6 bases from J, the junction kept 7 bases outside the gene matches.

V is TRBV19 and J is TRBJ1-5; no clear D. V was pared by 3 bases and J by 3 bases, with 12 bases between. This CDR3 contains 15 residues. In germline, CDR1 is LNHDA, CDR2 SQIVND (reference sequence). Here the CDR3 DNA reads TGTGCCAGTAGTATCAGGTACGGAGCCAATCAGCCCCAGCATTTT. As protein: CASSIRYGANQPQHF.

The rearrangement joins TRBV14 to TRBJ1-1; 8 nucleotides match TRBD1. Germline V gene data show CDR1 as SGHDN and CDR2 as FVKESK. The CDR3 runs 14 residues. V shed 1 base and J 7 bases; nucleotides not matched to a gene: 5. The DNA for the CDR3 is TGTGCCAGCAGCCAAGTCTGGACAGGGAGTGAAGCTTTCTTT. Its protein product is CASSQVWTGSEAFF.

The V and J genes are TRBV28 and TRBJ2-6; no firm D call. Trimming took off 5 bases at V and 0 bases at J, with 8 bases between the two ends. Germline CDR1 is MDHEN and CDR2 is SYDVKM. The CDR3 loop spans 15 amino acids. DNA for the CDR3: TGTGCCAGCAGTCCCCCTGGCTCTGGGGCCAACGTCCTGACTTTC. It is translated as CASSPPGSGANVLTF.

This clone was seen a few times. The chain is built from TRBV10-2 and TRBJ2-2; 9 bases line up with TRBD2. The V gene end was trimmed by 6 bases and the J gene end by 1 base; junction bases not matched to a gene: 3. Germline loops: CDR1 WSHSY, CDR2 SAAADI. The CDR3 sequence is 15 residues long. The CDR3 coding sequence is TGCGCCAGCAGGGGAGCGGGGGGGAACACCGGGGAGCTGTTTTTT. Translating gives CASRGAGGNTGELFF.

Only one count was recorded for this clone. V usage is TRBV19 and J usage is TRBJ2-7; D is possibly TRBD1 or TRBD2 (6 bases each). V was trimmed by 4 bases and J by 2 bases, leaving 15 bases between them. The CDR3 contains 15 residues. CDR1 is LNHDA and CDR2 is SQIVND in the germline V gene (reference sequence). For the CDR3, the DNA is TGTGCCAGTAGTAGCGCGGGACACGAGCCCTACGAGCAGTACTTC. This gives the protein CASSSAGHEPYEQYF.

This chain uses TRBV28 with TRBJ1-1; no definite D call. The germline V and J ends were trimmed by 1 base and 5 bases, with 11 bases remaining between them. There are 14 residues in the CDR3. Per the germline V gene, CDR1 is MDHEN and CDR2 is SYDVKM. This chain's CDR3 is CASSLYGEMTEAFF. The CDR3, as DNA: TGTGCCAGCAGTTTATACGGGGAGATGACTGAAGCTTTCTTT. The variable domain in full, with the rest retrieved from reference TRBV28 and TRBJ1-1, is DVKVTQSSRYLVKRTGEKVFLECVQDMDHENMFWYRQDPGLGLRLIYFSYDVKMKEKGDIPEGYSVSREKKERFSLILESASTNQTSMYLCASSLYGEMTEAFFGQGTRLTVV.

This clone was detected once. The J gene is TRBJ1-1, the V gene TRBV5-1; TRBD1 agrees at 7 bases. V was pared by 1 base and J by 1 base, with 10 bases of the junction left unmatched. Germline assignment: CDR1 SGHRS and CDR2 YFSETQ. The CDR3 totals 17 residues. DNA of the CDR3: TGCGCCAGCAGCTTGCGGCAGGGGGGTCCAAAGAACACTGAAGCTTTCTTT. Translating it yields CASSLRQGGPKNTEAFF.

This chain uses TRBV7-4 with TRBJ1-2; 7 positions match TRBD1. The V segment lost 4 bases and the J segment 6 bases; nucleotides outside the gene matches: 11. Germline assignment: CDR1 SGHVT and CDR2 SQSDAQ. The CDR3 contains 15 residues. CDR3 DNA sequence: TGTGCCAGCAGCTCCCCCGACAGGGTTCCCCATGGCTACACCTTC. Encoded protein: CASSSPDRVPHGYTF.

The chain couples TRBV5-1 to TRBJ2-1, with a weak D call TRBD2 (6 bases). V dropped 3 bases and J dropped 0 bases, with 10 bases sitting between them. This CDR3 region has 15 residues. In germline, CDR1 is SGHRS, CDR2 YFSETQ. The CDR3 protein is CASSSSASSYNEQFF. CDR3 bases: TGCGCCAGCAGCTCTAGCGCCAGCTCCTACAATGAGCAGTTCTTC.

This rearrangement joins TRBV28 to TRBJ1-1, with TRBD1 identical over 10 bases. The V segment lost 6 bases and the J segment 4 bases; nucleotides outside the gene matches: 5. There are 14 residues in the CDR3. Germline V lookup: CDR1 MDHEN, CDR2 SYDVKM. CDR3 nucleotide sequence: TGTGCCAGCAGCTTAGGACAGGGGGGCACTGAAGCTTTCTTT. Protein: CASSLGQGGTEAFF.